The rows below give T cell receptor beta chains drawn from one sample of a study of cytomegalovirus exposure and HLA in healthy donors. Sequencing was performed with immunoSEQ multiplex PCR; in TCRdb, only in-frame clones are kept and a portion is missing. The repertoire holds fewer than 200,000 clones, with approximately 77% as singletons. Material: PBMCs. The receptors were sampled from a male donor in good health and CMV-seropositive. CDR3s include the opening cysteine and the closing phenylalanine or tryptophan. A D gene is named only where the DNA matches it firmly. A clone size is listed for some rows: how often the clone was seen (once, few, many), or a class if it is expanded.

size,V,D,J,DNA,CDR3
NA,TRBV5-1,NA,TRBJ2-3,TGCGCCAGCAGCATCGGGAGTAGCACAGATACGCAGTATTTT,CASSIGSSTDTQYF
NA,TRBV19,TRBD1,TRBJ1-1,TGTGCCAGTGGGAAGACAGGGGGCACTGAAGCTTTCTTT,CASGKTGGTEAFF
NA,TRBV5-1,TRBD1,TRBJ1-2,TGCGCCAGCAGCAGGGGGACAGGGGGCTTTGACTATGGCTACACCTTC,CASSRGTGGFDYGYTF
NA,TRBV7-9,TRBD2,TRBJ2-5,TGTGCCAGCAGCCGAGGACTAGCACAAGAGACCCAGTACTTC,CASSRGLAQETQYF
once,TRBV19,NA,TRBJ2-2,TGTGCCAGTAGTATGGGGACTTACACCGGGGAGCTGTTTTTT,CASSMGTYTGELFF
NA,TRBV19,TRBD1,TRBJ2-2,TGTGCCAGTAAAAGACAGGGGGGATCCGGGGAGCTGTTTTTT,CASKRQGGSGELFF
NA,TRBV4-1,TRBD2,TRBJ2-7,TGCGCCAGCAGCCTGCGTAGCGGGGCCTACGAGCAGTACTTC,CASSLRSGAYEQYF
NA,TRBV5-1,NA,TRBJ2-5,TGCGCCAGCAGCTTGCAGGCAGGGGAGGAGACCCAGTACTTC,CASSLQAGEETQYF
NA,TRBV5-6,NA,TRBJ1-1,TGTGCCAGCAGCTTGCGCGGTCAGGGGCACGGAGCTTTCTTT,CASSLRGQGHGAFF
NA,TRBV5-1,NA,TRBJ1-2,TGCGCCAGCAGCGACGAGGGGGGGAGAGGCTACACCTTC,CASSDEGGRGYTF
once,TRBV30,NA,TRBJ1-6,TGTGCCTGGATCCTCAGGGATCGCAATTCACCCCTCCACTTT,CAWILRDRNSPLHF
once,TRBV7-9,NA,TRBJ2-7,TGTGCCAGCAGCTTAGGAGTGAGCACCTACGAGCAGTACTTC,CASSLGVSTYEQYF
NA,TRBV7-2,TRBD1,TRBJ1-1,TGTGCCAGCAGCTCTGAGGGGGCCACTGAAGCTTTCTTT,CASSSEGATEAFF
NA,TRBV9,TRBD2,TRBJ2-5,TGTGCCAGCAGCCCGGAGGGAGCGGGGATAGAGACCCAGTACTTC,CASSPEGAGIETQYF
NA,TRBV7-2,NA,TRBJ2-1,TGTGCCAGCAGCCCAGGGGTAGTCTACAATGAGCAGTTCTTC,CASSPGVVYNEQFF
NA,TRBV27,NA,TRBJ2-1,TGTGCCAGCAGTTCGTCACCTTTCGGGCAGTTCTTC,CASSSSPFGQFF
NA,TRBV7-2,NA,TRBJ2-2,TGTGCCAGCAGCCTCAGACTAACAAGAAACACCGGGGAGCTGTTTTTT,CASSLRLTRNTGELFF
NA,TRBV5-1,NA,TRBJ2-1,TGCGCCAGCAGTACCGCGGGGGCTCCAGGCAATGAGCAGTTCTTC,CASSTAGAPGNEQFF
NA,TRBV7-8,NA,TRBJ2-1,TGTGCCAGCAGCTTTGTAGATGAGCAGTTCTTC,CASSFVDEQFF
NA,TRBV9,NA,TRBJ2-2,TGTGCCAGCAGACAGGGGAACACCGGGGAGCTGTTTTTT,CASRQGNTGELFF
NA,TRBV5-1,TRBD1,TRBJ2-7,TGCGCCAGCAGCCTCCGGGACAGACCATCCTACGAGCAGTACTTC,CASSLRDRPSYEQYF
NA,TRBV4-2,TRBD1,TRBJ1-2,TGTGCCAGCAGCCACCCCGGGACAGACGGCTACACCTTC,CASSHPGTDGYTF
NA,TRBV9,NA,TRBJ2-3,TGTGCCAGCAGCGTAGAGACTACCCGCACAGATACGCAGTATTTT,CASSVETTRTDTQYF
NA,TRBV13,TRBD2,TRBJ2-1,TGTGCCAGCAGCTTGGCGGGGGGAAACTACAATGAGCAGTTCTTC,CASSLAGGNYNEQFF
NA,TRBV5-1,TRBD1,TRBJ1-6,TGCGCCAGCAGCTTGGGAAGCAGGGGGTCGAATTCACCCCTCCACTTT,CASSLGSRGSNSPLHF
NA,TRBV7-9,NA,TRBJ1-6,TGTGCCAGCAGCTCCGGACTCCCGGCCAATTCACCCCTCCACTTT,CASSSGLPANSPLHF
NA,TRBV4-3,NA,TRBJ2-2,TGCGCCAGCAGCCAGTACTCTAGAAGTTATAGCACCGGGGAGCTGTTTTTT,CASSQYSRSYSTGELFF
once,TRBV19,NA,TRBJ2-7,TGTGCCAGTAGTATAGCCTCCATTGGGACTTCTGCAGAGCAGTACTTC,CASSIASIGTSAEQYF
NA,TRBV11-2,NA,TRBJ1-5,TGTGCCAGCAGCTTAGCTTTCAATCAGCCCCAGCATTTT,CASSLAFNQPQHF
once,TRBV5-4,NA,TRBJ1-1,TGTGCCAGCAGCGCCTTTTTACAGGTCCCTTCGAACACTGAAGCTTTCTTT,CASSAFLQVPSNTEAFF
NA,TRBV6-1,TRBD1,TRBJ2-7,TGTGCCAGCAAACTAGGACAGGGGGTCGACGAGCAGTACTTC,CASKLGQGVDEQYF
NA,TRBV10-1,TRBD2,TRBJ2-2,TGCGCCAGCAGCCCCTCACTAGCGGTGAACACCGGGGAGCTGTTTTTT,CASSPSLAVNTGELFF
NA,TRBV18,TRBD1,TRBJ1-1,TGTGCCAGCTCACCACCCCTGTCGGACAGGGAATCTTGGGAGAACACTGAAGCTTTCTTT,CASSPPLSDRESWENTEAFF
NA,TRBV4-3,NA,TRBJ1-1,TGCGCCAGCAGCCAAGTCTGGGGGGGCACTGAAGCTTTCTTT,CASSQVWGGTEAFF
NA,TRBV4-1,NA,TRBJ2-2,TGCGCCAGCAGCCAAGAATACCGCGGTCGAGCAGGGGCTCGAGTCGGGGAGCTGTTTTTT,CASSQEYRGRAGARVGELFF
NA,TRBV7-9,TRBD2,TRBJ2-1,TGTGCCAGCAGTGCGCGGGGGTCGGGCATATGGAATGAGCAGTTCTTC,CASSARGSGIWNEQFF
few,TRBV2,TRBD2,TRBJ2-1,TGTGCCAGCAGTGGCTGGGGGGGCTCCTACAATGAGCAGTTCTTC,CASSGWGGSYNEQFF
few,TRBV6-6,TRBD1,TRBJ1-2,TGTGCCAGCAGTCCGGGACAGAACTATGGCTACACCTTC,CASSPGQNYGYTF
NA,TRBV11-2,NA,TRBJ1-2,TGTGCCAGCAGACCACTAGTGGGTAACTATGGCTACACCTTC,CASRPLVGNYGYTF
NA,TRBV7-6,TRBD2,TRBJ2-3,TGTGCCAGCAGCTTTTCATCGGCGGGGGGGGGCACAGATACGCAGTATTTT,CASSFSSAGGGTDTQYF
NA,TRBV5-6,TRBD1,TRBJ1-4,TGTGCCAGCAGCCTACGGACAGGGCTTAATGAAAAACTGTTTTTT,CASSLRTGLNEKLFF
NA,TRBV30,TRBD1,TRBJ2-5,TGTGCCTGGAGTGCGGGACAGTCGGTCGTTGAGCAGTACTTC,CAWSAGQSVVEQYF
NA,TRBV4-1,NA,TRBJ1-2,TGCGCCAGCAGCCAAACTCAGGGGCTACACTTC,CASSQTQGLHF